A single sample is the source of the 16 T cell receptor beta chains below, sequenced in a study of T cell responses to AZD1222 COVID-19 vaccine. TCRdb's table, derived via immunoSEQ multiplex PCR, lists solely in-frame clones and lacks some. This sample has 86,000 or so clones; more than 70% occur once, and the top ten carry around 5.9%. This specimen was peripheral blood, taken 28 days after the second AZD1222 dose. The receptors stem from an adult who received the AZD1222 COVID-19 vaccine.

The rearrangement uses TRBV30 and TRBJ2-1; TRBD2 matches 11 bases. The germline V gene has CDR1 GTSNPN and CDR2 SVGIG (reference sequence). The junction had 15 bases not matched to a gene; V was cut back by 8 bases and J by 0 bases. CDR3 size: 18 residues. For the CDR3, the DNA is TGTGCCCAAGGAGGGGGACTAGCGGATTTTCGCTCCTACAATGAGCAGTTCTTC. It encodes CAQGGGLADFRSYNEQFF.

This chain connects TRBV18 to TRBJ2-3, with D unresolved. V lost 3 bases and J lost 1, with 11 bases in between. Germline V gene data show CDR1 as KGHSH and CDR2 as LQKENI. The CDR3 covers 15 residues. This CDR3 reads CASSPTQVGTDTQYF. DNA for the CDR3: TGTGCCAGCTCACCCACCCAGGTTGGCACAGATACGCAGTATTTT. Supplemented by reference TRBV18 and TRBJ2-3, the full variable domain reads NAGVMQNPRHLVRRRGQEARLRCSPMKGHSHVYWYRQLPEEGLKFMVYLQKENIIDESGMPKERFSAEFPKEGPSILRIQQVVRGDSAAYFCASSPTQVGTDTQYFGPGTRLTVL.

Written as DNA, the CDR3 is TGTGCCAGCAGCCTCCGGGGACTAGCCAGCGCAGATACGCAGTATTTT. This gives the protein CASSLRGLASADTQYF. The chain is built from TRBV6-6 and TRBJ2-3; TRBD2 aligns across 9 bases. V gave up 6 bases and J gave up 4 bases; unmatched junction bases: 11. Germline loops: CDR1 MNHNY, CDR2 SVGAGI (reference sequence). The CDR3 consists of 16 residues.

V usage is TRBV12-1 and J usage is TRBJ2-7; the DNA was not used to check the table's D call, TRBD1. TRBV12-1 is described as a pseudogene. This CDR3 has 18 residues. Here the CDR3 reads CASSPYRTGDTSTGEQYF. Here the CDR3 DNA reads TGTGCCAGCAGCCCCTACCGGACAGGGGATACCTCTACGGGCGAGCAGTACTTC.

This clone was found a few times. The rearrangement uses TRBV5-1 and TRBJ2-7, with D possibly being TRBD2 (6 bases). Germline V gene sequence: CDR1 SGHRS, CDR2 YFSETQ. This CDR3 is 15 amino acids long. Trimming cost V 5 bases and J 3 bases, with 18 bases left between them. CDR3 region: CASSLRRDLSYEQYF. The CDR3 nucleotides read TGCGCCAGCAGTCTTCGCCGGGACTTAAGCTACGAGCAGTACTTC.

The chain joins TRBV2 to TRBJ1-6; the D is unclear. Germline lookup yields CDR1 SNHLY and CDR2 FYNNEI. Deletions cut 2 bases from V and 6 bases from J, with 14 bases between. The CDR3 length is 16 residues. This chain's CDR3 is CASSEYAGPINSPLHF. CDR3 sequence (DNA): TGTGCCAGCAGTGAATATGCCGGACCGATTAATTCACCCCTCCACTTT.

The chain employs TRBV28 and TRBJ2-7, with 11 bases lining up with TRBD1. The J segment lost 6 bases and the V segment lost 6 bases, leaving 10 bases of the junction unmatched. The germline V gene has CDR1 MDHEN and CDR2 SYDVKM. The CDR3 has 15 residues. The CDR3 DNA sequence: TGTGCCAGCAGCCTACCGGGACAGGGGGGCCGCGAGCAGTACTTC. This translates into CASSLPGQGGREQYF.

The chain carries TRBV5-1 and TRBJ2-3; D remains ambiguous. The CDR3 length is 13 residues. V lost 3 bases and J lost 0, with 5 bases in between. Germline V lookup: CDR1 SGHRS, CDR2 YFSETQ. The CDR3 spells CASSSGSTDTQYF. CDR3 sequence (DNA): TGCGCCAGCAGCTCTGGGAGCACAGATACGCAGTATTTT.

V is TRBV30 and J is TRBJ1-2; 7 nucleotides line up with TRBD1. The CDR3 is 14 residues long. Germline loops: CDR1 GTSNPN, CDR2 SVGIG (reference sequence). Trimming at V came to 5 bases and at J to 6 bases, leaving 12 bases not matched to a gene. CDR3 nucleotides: TGTGCCTGGTACCCCGGGACAGCCTTAGATGGCTACACCTTC. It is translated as CAWYPGTALDGYTF.

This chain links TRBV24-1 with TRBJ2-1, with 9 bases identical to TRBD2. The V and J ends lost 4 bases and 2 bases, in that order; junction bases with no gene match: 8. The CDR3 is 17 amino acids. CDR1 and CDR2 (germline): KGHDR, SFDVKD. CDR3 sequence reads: CATSDPSGTVPYNEQFF. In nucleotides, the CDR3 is TGTGCCACCAGTGACCCTAGCGGGACGGTTCCCTACAATGAGCAGTTCTTC.

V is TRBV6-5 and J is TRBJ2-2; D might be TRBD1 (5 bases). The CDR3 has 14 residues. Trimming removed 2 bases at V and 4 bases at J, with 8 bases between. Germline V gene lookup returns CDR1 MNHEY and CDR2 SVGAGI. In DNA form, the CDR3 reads TGTGCCAGCAGTTACCCAGGGTCCACCGGGGAGCTGTTTTTT. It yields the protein CASSYPGSTGELFF.

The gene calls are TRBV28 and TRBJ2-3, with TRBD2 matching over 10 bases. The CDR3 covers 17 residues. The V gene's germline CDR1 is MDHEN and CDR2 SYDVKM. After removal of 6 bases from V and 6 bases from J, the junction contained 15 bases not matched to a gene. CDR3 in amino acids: CASSPTVAGGGGDTQYF. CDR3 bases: TGTGCCAGCAGCCCTACGGTAGCGGGGGGAGGAGGGGATACGCAGTATTTT. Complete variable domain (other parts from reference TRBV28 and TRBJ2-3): DVKVTQSSRYLVKRTGEKVFLECVQDMDHENMFWYRQDPGLGLRLIYFSYDVKMKEKGDIPEGYSVSREKKERFSLILESASTNQTSMYLCASSPTVAGGGGDTQYFGPGTRLTVL.

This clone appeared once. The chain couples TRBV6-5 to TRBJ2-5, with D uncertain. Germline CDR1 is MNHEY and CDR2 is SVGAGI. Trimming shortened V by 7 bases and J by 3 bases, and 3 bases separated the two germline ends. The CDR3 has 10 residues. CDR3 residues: CASKEETQYF. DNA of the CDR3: TGTGCCAGCAAGGAAGAGACCCAGTACTTC.

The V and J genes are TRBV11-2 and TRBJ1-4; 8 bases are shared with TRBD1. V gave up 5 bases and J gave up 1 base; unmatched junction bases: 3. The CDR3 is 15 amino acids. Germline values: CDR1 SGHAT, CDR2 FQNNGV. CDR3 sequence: CASSPTGGTNEKLFF. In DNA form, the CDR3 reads TGTGCCAGCAGCCCTACAGGGGGAACTAATGAAAAACTGTTTTTT.

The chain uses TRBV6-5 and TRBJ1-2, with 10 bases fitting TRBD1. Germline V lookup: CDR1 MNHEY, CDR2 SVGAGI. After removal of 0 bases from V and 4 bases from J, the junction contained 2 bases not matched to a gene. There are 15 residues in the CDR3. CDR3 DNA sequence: TGTGCCAGCAGTTACTCGGGGACAGGGGCCTATGGCTACACCTTC. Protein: CASSYSGTGAYGYTF.

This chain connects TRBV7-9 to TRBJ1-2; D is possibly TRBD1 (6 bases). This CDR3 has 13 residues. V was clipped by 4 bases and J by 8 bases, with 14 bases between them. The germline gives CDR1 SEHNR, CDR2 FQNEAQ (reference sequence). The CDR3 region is CASSSAQQGGYTF. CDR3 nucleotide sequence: TGTGCCAGCAGCTCAGCACAACAGGGCGGCTACACCTTC. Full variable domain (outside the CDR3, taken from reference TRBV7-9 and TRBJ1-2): DTGVSQNPRHKITKRGQNVTFRCDPISEHNRLYWYRQTLGQGPEFLTYFQNEAQLEKSRLLSDRFSAERPKGSFSTLEIQRTEQGDSAMYLCASSSAQQGGYTFGSGTRLTVV.